This T cell receptor (beta chain) derives from a study of OX40 agonist ivuxolimab in advanced cancers. A note on this clone: No antigen is known for it.

The study, taken as a whole, reports: Clonal expansion from baseline to week 6 occurred in both CD4+ and CD8+ T cells.

Measured with immunoSEQ multiplex PCR; TCRdb has only the in-frame clones, and not every one. The sample gives roughly 50,000 clones, around four fifths of which show up once; around 12% is in the top ten. The specimen was CD4+ or CD8+ T cells sorted from blood, collected in a trial of the OX40 agonist ivuxolimab. This receptor was obtained from an adult with an advanced solid tumor such as melanoma, head and neck, liver or kidney cancer.

The CDR3 nucleotides read TGTGCCAGCAGCCCCCTAGCGGGAGAAAGGAATGAGCAGTTCTTC. It yields the protein CASSPLAGERNEQFF. The chain combines TRBV5-5 with TRBJ2-1; TRBD2 agrees at 10 bases. V dropped 4 bases and J dropped 7; count of bases not matched to a gene: 8. The CDR3 runs to 15 residues. Looked up from germline, CDR1 is SGHKS and CDR2 is YYEKEE (reference sequence).